This T cell receptor beta chain was found in a study of beta chain features in type 1 diabetes. The study's findings and limits: For type 1 diabetes patients, VDJ junctions showed fewer insertions and more deletions. For Type 1 diabetes patients, all four CD4+ subsets carried TCRB CDR3s that were moderately but significantly shorter.

Expressed TCRB transcripts were sequenced because the entire RNA isolate underwent reverse transcription. Using immunoSEQ multiplex PCR, the repertoire was profiled, and TCRdb retains in-frame clones only, with some absent. The sample shows hundreds of thousands of clones, over 10% of them seen only once. This clone was seen only a few times. Its antigen is undetermined. With 2 bases clipped from V and 3 bases from J, the junction kept 8 bases outside the gene matches. CDR1 is GTSNPN and CDR2 is SVGIG in the germline V gene (reference sequence). The CDR3 consists of 15 residues. The material sequenced was naive CD4+ T cells from blood. This TCR was recovered from a man between 18 and 29 years old with type 1 diabetes. The genes are TRBV30 and TRBJ1-2, with 8 nucleotides matching TRBD1. This chain's CDR3 is CAWSRTGQDYYGYTF. CDR3 in DNA: TGTGCCTGGAGTCGGACAGGGCAAGATTACTATGGCTACACCTTC.